This is a list of T cell receptor beta chains from one sample in a study of cytomegalovirus exposure and HLA in healthy donors. This table comes from immunoSEQ multiplex PCR, and its TCRdb copy is limited to in-frame clones, with some not included. The profile shows 97,000 or so clones, roughly 87% of them singletons. Input material: PBMCs. These receptors came from a man younger than 30 in good health and CMV-seropositive. Both conserved end residues are part of each CDR3. The D gene is left open where the match is weak. Size is omitted from some rows. Given values are once, few, many or a class for expanded clones.

CDR3: CASSLQTGGNYGYTF; DNA: TGTGCCAGCAGCTTGCAGACAGGCGGGAACTATGGCTACACCTTC; J: TRBJ1-2; D: .; V: TRBV5-4; size: .
CDR3: CASSFTDGGNTIYF; DNA: TGTGCCAGCAGCTTTACAGACGGCGGAAACACCATATATTTT; J: TRBJ1-3; D: .; V: TRBV7-8; size: .
CDR3: CASSLGQGVSTEAFF; DNA: TGTGCCAGCAGCTTAGGACAGGGCGTCAGCACTGAAGCTTTCTTT; J: TRBJ1-1; D: TRBD1; V: TRBV7-9; size: .
CDR3: CASSSTGLPAGYNEQFF; DNA: TGTGCCAGCAGCTCGACGGGACTTCCCGCCGGCTACAATGAGCAGTTCTTC; J: TRBJ2-1; D: .; V: TRBV5-6; size: once
CDR3: CASSFMGTGNEQFF; DNA: TGTGCCAGCAGCTTTATGGGGACAGGGAATGAGCAGTTCTTC; J: TRBJ2-1; D: TRBD1; V: TRBV7-6; size: .
CDR3: CASSTPIGQAAGGELFF; DNA: TGTGCCAGCAGCACACCAATTGGACAGGCCGCTGGCGGGGAGCTGTTTTTT; J: TRBJ2-2; D: TRBD1; V: TRBV5-4; size: .
CDR3: CASSLEGSGRYEQYF; DNA: TGCGCCAGCAGCTTGGAGGGTAGCGGGAGGTACGAGCAGTACTTC; J: TRBJ2-7; D: TRBD2; V: TRBV5-1; size: .
CDR3: CASSLEVEGAGEQYF; DNA: TGTGCCAGCAGCTTAGAGGTGGAGGGGGCGGGCGAGCAGTACTTC; J: TRBJ2-7; D: .; V: TRBV7-6; size: .
CDR3: CASSQGTGVEKLFF; DNA: TGCGCCAGCAGCCAAGGGACAGGGGTGGAAAAACTGTTTTTT; J: TRBJ1-4; D: TRBD1; V: TRBV4-1; size: .
CDR3: CASSQVRDSYTEAFF; DNA: TGCGCCAGCAGCCAAGTTAGGGACAGCTACACTGAAGCTTTCTTT; J: TRBJ1-1; D: TRBD1; V: TRBV4-3; size: .
CDR3: CASSDPLRWGRETQYF; DNA: TGTGCCAGCAGTGACCCCCTTAGGTGGGGCCGGGAGACCCAGTACTTC; J: TRBJ2-5; D: .; V: TRBV2; size: few
CDR3: CASSPGQVWGEQYF; DNA: TGTGCCAGCTCACCCGGACAGGTTTGGGGCGAGCAGTACTTC; J: TRBJ2-7; D: TRBD1; V: TRBV18; size: .
CDR3: CATSRDTSSAGSYEQYF; DNA: TGTGCCACCAGCAGAGATACTTCTTCGGCGGGATCCTACGAGCAGTACTTC; J: TRBJ2-7; D: .; V: TRBV15; size: .
CDR3: CASSSPGQVTEAFF; DNA: TGTGCCAGCAGTTCCCCCGGACAGGTCACTGAAGCTTTCTTT; J: TRBJ1-1; D: TRBD1; V: TRBV28; size: .
CDR3: CASSLTGAFEAFF; DNA: TGTGCCAGCAGCTTAACAGGGGCATTTGAAGCTTTCTTT; J: TRBJ1-1; D: TRBD1; V: TRBV11-3; size: .
CDR3: CASRNRESYEQYF; DNA: TGTGCCAGCAGGAACAGGGAATCCTACGAGCAGTACTTC; J: TRBJ2-7; D: .; V: TRBV6-7; size: few
CDR3: CASREKNRGNTEAFF; DNA: TGTGCCAGCAGGGAAAAGAATAGGGGGAACACTGAAGCTTTCTTT; J: TRBJ1-1; D: .; V: TRBV6-6; size: .
CDR3: CASSQNRVYEQYF; DNA: TGTGCCAGCAGCCAAAACAGGGTGTACGAGCAGTACTTC; J: TRBJ2-7; D: .; V: TRBV11-3; size: few
CDR3: CASSLGVGAAGYTF; DNA: TGTGCCAGCAGCCTTGGGGTGGGGGCGGCTGGCTACACCTTC; J: TRBJ1-2; D: .; V: TRBV28; size: .
CDR3: CASSLVGRNTGELFF; DNA: TGTGCCAGCAGCTTAGTTGGCAGGAACACCGGGGAGCTGTTTTTT; J: TRBJ2-2; D: .; V: TRBV7-9; size: .
CDR3: CASSMGGRGSTDTQYF; DNA: TGTGCCAGCAGCATGGGGGGCAGGGGGAGCACAGATACGCAGTATTTT; J: TRBJ2-3; D: .; V: TRBV2; size: .
CDR3: CSVEVPPGLYGYTF; DNA: TGCAGCGTTGAAGTCCCCCCGGGTCTCTATGGCTACACCTTC; J: TRBJ1-2; D: .; V: TRBV29-1; size: .
CDR3: CASSPPEGSYNEQFF; DNA: TGTGCCAGCTCACCACCGGAGGGCTCCTACAATGAGCAGTTCTTC; J: TRBJ2-1; D: .; V: TRBV18; size: .